The rows below give T cell receptor beta chains drawn from one sample of a study of PD-1 blockade in classical Hodgkin lymphoma. This table comes from immunoSEQ multiplex PCR, and its TCRdb copy is limited to in-frame clones, with some not included. The table has about 98,000 clones, just under 95% seen once. The input for sequencing was peripheral blood mononuclear cells (PBMCs), taken at baseline. The receptors were sampled from a human donor with classical Hodgkin lymphoma. The CDR3 runs from the conserved cysteine through the conserved F or W. A D gene is named only where the DNA matches it firmly. Some rows mark clone size as missing; the rest say once, few, many or name a class of expanded clone.

j_call d_call v_call clone_size cdr3_length cdr3_aa cdr3_nt
TRBJ2-7 . TRBV6-1 . 11 CASSEAPSQYF TGTGCCAGCAGTGAAGCCCCGAGCCAGTACTTC
TRBJ2-7 . TRBV27 . 14 CASSPAGGSYEQYF TGTGCCAGCAGTCCCGCGGGCGGGTCCTACGAGCAGTACTTC
TRBJ2-3 . TRBV2 . 17 CAMNSAAVIASTDTQYF TGTGCCATGAACTCGGCAGCGGTAATAGCAAGCACAGATACGCAGTATTTT
TRBJ2-5 . TRBV5-8 . 15 CASSRNAGHQETQYF TGTGCCAGCAGCCGTAACGCCGGACACCAAGAGACCCAGTACTTC
TRBJ1-1 TRBD1 TRBV30 . 16 CAWINKRGLRNTEAFF TGTGCCTGGATTAACAAGAGGGGGCTCCGGAACACTGAAGCTTTCTTT
TRBJ2-1 TRBD2 TRBV5-3 once 14 CARFGGGLYNEQFF TGTGCCAGATTCGGCGGGGGTCTGTACAATGAGCAGTTCTTC
TRBJ2-7 . TRBV6-6 . 12 CASSHETDEQYF TGTGCCAGCAGTCACGAGACGGACGAGCAGTACTTC
TRBJ2-2 . TRBV11-2 . 18 CASSLEFVREWNTGELFF TGTGCCAGCAGCTTAGAATTTGTACGGGAGTGGAACACCGGGGAGCTGTTTTTT
TRBJ2-2 . TRBV5-1 . 15 CASSLIVRATGELFF TGCGCCAGCAGCTTGATCGTTCGGGCCACCGGGGAGCTGTTTTTT
TRBJ2-3 TRBD2 TRBV5-4 . 15 CASSYSGSGTDTQYF TGTGCCAGCAGCTATAGCGGGAGTGGCACAGATACGCAGTATTTT
TRBJ2-5 . TRBV5-1 . 11 CASSVGETQYF TGCGCCAGCAGCGTCGGGGAGACCCAGTACTTC
TRBJ1-5 . TRBV10-2 . 13 CASLSGYNQPQHF TGCGCCAGTCTTTCAGGGTACAATCAGCCCCAGCATTTT